These 8 T cell receptor beta chains were sequenced from one sample in a study of blood T cell repertoires in COVID-19. Sequenced by immunoSEQ multiplex PCR; TCRdb stores in-frame clones only, minus some. Of under 300,000 clones listed, about 87% are singletons. Material: PBMCs or T cells enriched from blood (not recorded which). These receptors all come from a middle-aged woman who had been exposed to COVID-19.

The J gene is TRBJ2-3, the V gene TRBV18, with D possibly TRBD2 on 5 matching bases. V lost 2 bases to trimming and J lost 1 base, with 7 bases between them. This CDR3 has 14 residues. Germline CDR1 is KGHSH and CDR2 is LQKENI. CDR3 in amino acids: CASSPRRGTDTQYF. CDR3 nucleotides: TGTGCCAGCTCACCAAGGCGGGGCACAGATACGCAGTATTTT. Supplemented by reference TRBV18 and TRBJ2-3, the full variable domain reads NAGVMQNPRHLVRRRGQEARLRCSPMKGHSHVYWYRQLPEEGLKFMVYLQKENIIDESGMPKERFSAEFPKEGPSILRIQQVVRGDSAAYFCASSPRRGTDTQYFGPGTRLTVL.

The chain couples TRBV14 to TRBJ2-4; D is unresolved. There are 14 residues in the CDR3. Germline V lookup: CDR1 SGHDN, CDR2 FVKESK. Trimming took 1 base from V and 3 from J, leaving 7 bases between them. The CDR3, as DNA: TGTGCCAGCAGCCAAGTGGGCAGCAAAAACATTCAGTACTTC. Its protein is CASSQVGSKNIQYF.

This clone has only a few counts. The CDR3 bases are TGTGCCAGCGTAGACACTGAAGCTTTCTTT. This gives the protein CASVDTEAFF. The rearrangement joins TRBV12-3 or TRBV12-4 to TRBJ1-1; no reliable D call. This CDR3 is 10 amino acids long. V lost 8 bases, J lost 3 bases, and 4 bases lay in between.

The chain recombines TRBV18 with TRBJ2-7, with a weak D call TRBD1 (7 bases). The CDR3 covers 12 residues. The V gene's germline CDR1 is KGHSH and CDR2 LQKENI. V was clipped by 4 bases and J by 12 bases, with 16 bases between them. The CDR3 DNA sequence: TGTGCCAGCTCACACCCGACAGGGAGGCTGTACGTC. This translates into CASSHPTGRLYV.

This chain links TRBV7-2 with TRBJ2-5; 12 positions agree with TRBD2. CDR1 and CDR2 from the germline V gene are SGHTA and FQGNSA. J was trimmed by 5 bases and V by 1 base; bases with no gene match: 8. The CDR3 length is 17 residues. The CDR3 region is CASSLGVLAGGWETQYF. CDR3 in DNA: TGTGCCAGCAGCTTAGGGGTACTAGCGGGAGGATGGGAGACCCAGTACTTC.

Here the CDR3 reads CASSQHPGLAGGSGELFF. As DNA, the CDR3 is TGCGCCAGCAGCCAACACCCGGGACTAGCGGGAGGGTCCGGGGAGCTGTTTTTT. The chain employs TRBV4-3 and TRBJ2-2; 16 nucleotides agree with TRBD2. Germline values: CDR1 LGHNA, CDR2 YSLEER. V gave up 2 bases and J gave up 6 bases; unmatched junction bases: 6. The CDR3 extends over 18 amino acids.

The chain uses TRBV7-2 and TRBJ1-6; the D is unclear. Germline CDR1 reads SGHTA; CDR2 reads FQGNSA. This CDR3 comprises 12 residues. Trimming took off 4 bases at V and 9 bases at J, with 7 bases between the two ends. CDR3 in DNA: TGTGCCAGCAGCTATTCGGGTTCACCCCTCCACTTT. Its translation: CASSYSGSPLHF.

The V and J genes are TRBV29-1 and TRBJ2-1; D not resolved. Trimming stripped 3 bases from V and 8 bases from J, with 14 bases between. The V gene's germline CDR1 is SQVTM and CDR2 ANQGSEA. The CDR3 runs 13 residues. CDR3 loop: CSVDPFTVDEQFF. CDR3 coding DNA: TGCAGCGTTGATCCGTTTACAGTGGATGAGCAGTTCTTC.